Following are 27 T cell receptor beta chains from one sample sequenced in a study of blood T cells in healthy people across ages. A sample-barcoded 5' primer and a J-beta primer mix were used in a second PCR of about 7 to 12 cycles. MiXCR, run by TCRdb on the 5' RACE reads, gives a single entry per CDR3 protein. The sample consists of 980,000 or so distinct CDR3 sequences, around 48% of them appearing once. Sequencing input: blood. Receptors originate from a man aged 25 to 40 in good health.

This clonotype was seen only a few times. This chain joins TRBV29-1 and TRBJ2-7; 8 nucleotides align to TRBD1. This CDR3 is built from 13 residues. The V gene's germline CDR1 is SQVTM and CDR2 ANQGSEA. V shed 4 bases, J shed 2 bases, and the junction held 4 bases outside the gene matches. CDR3 region: CSVVYRGTYEQYF. As DNA, the CDR3 is TGCAGCGTTGTTTACAGGGGGACCTACGAGCAGTACTTC.

The rearrangement links TRBV5-1 to TRBJ2-2; 7 bases align to TRBD1. Trimming took 2 bases from V and 0 from J; bases not matched to a gene: 1. CDR1 is SGHRS, CDR2 YFSETQ, per germline. This CDR3 region has 15 residues. CDR3 nucleotides: TGCGCCAGCAGCTTCGGACAGGCGAACACCGGGGAGCTGTTTTTT. This codes for CASSFGQANTGELFF.

This clonotype was observed a handful of times. The chain uses TRBV5-1 and TRBJ1-2, with 7 bases identical to TRBD1. The V gene's germline CDR1 is SGHRS and CDR2 YFSETQ. J gave up 5 bases and V 4 bases, and 11 bases lay outside the gene matches. This CDR3 is built from 15 residues. CDR3 residues: CASSPNPQGWYGYTF. The CDR3 region has the DNA TGCGCCAGCAGCCCGAACCCACAGGGGTGGTATGGCTACACCTTC.

The chain joins TRBV3-1 to TRBJ1-1; a possible D gene is TRBD1 (5 bases). The CDR3 length is 14 residues. Per the germline V gene, CDR1 is LGHDT and CDR2 is YNNKEL (reference sequence). Trimming removed 1 base at V and 4 bases at J, with 10 bases between. CDR3 bases: TGTGCCAGCAGCCAAGTGGAGGGGAGCACTGAAGCTTTCTTT. It encodes CASSQVEGSTEAFF.

This clonotype was observed at least ten times. This sequence joins TRBV4-3 and TRBJ1-2; D gene uncertain. Germline CDR1 LGHNA, CDR2 YSLEER. The CDR3 has 14 amino acids. V dropped 0 bases and J dropped 1 base, with 6 bases sitting between them. CDR3 sequence (DNA): TGCGCCAGCAGCCAAGAACGGGGTAACTATGGCTACACCTTC. Translation gives CASSQERGNYGYTF.

This clonotype was found a few times. A much larger clone lies a single base off, so this may be a read error. The chain joins TRBV25-1 to TRBJ2-7; D is ambiguous. Trimming removed 6 bases from V and 7 bases from J, with 13 bases in between. CDR1 MGHDK and CDR2 SYGVNS come from the germline V gene. The CDR3 contains 12 residues. The CDR3 region has the DNA TGTGCCAGCAGAGAGAATTACAATGAGCAGTACTTC. Its protein product is CASRENYNEQYF.

V is TRBV27 and J is TRBJ2-7; the match to TRBD2 covers 7 bases. Germline lookup yields CDR1 MNHEY and CDR2 SMNVEV (reference sequence). V shed 6 bases, J shed 3 bases, and the junction held 8 bases outside the gene matches. This CDR3 is 14 amino acids long. CDR3 in amino acids: CASRIRGEGYEQYF. The CDR3 DNA reads TGTGCCAGCAGGATCCGCGGGGAGGGCTACGAGCAGTACTTC.

V gene TRBV7-2 combines with J gene TRBJ2-7; perhaps TRBD1 as D (5 bases). The CDR3 spans 15 residues. The germline CDR1 and CDR2 sequences are SGHTA and FQGNSA. V lost 1 base, J lost 3 bases, and 13 bases lay in between. DNA of the CDR3: TGTGCCAGCAGCTTAGGCACAGGCTATATCTACGAGCAGTACTTC. Residues: CASSLGTGYIYEQYF. Full variable domain (outside the CDR3, taken from reference TRBV7-2 and TRBJ2-7): GAGVSQSPSNKVTEKGKDVELRCDPISGHTALYWYRQSLGQGLEFLIYFQGNSAPDKSGLPSDRFSAERTGGSVSTLTIQRTQQEDSAVYLCASSLGTGYIYEQYFGPGTRLTVT.

V gene TRBV18 combines with J gene TRBJ1-6; D gene uncertain. V lost 4 bases, J lost 7 bases, and 8 bases lay in between. Germline CDR1 KGHSH, CDR2 LQKENI. The CDR3 consists of 13 residues. The CDR3 is CASSLKENSPLHF. The CDR3 DNA reads TGTGCCAGCTCACTCAAGGAAAATTCACCCCTCCACTTT.

This clonotype was seen a handful of times. J is TRBJ2-1 and V is TRBV5-1, with 9 bases lining up with TRBD1. The J segment lost 3 bases and the V segment lost 6 bases, leaving 10 bases of the junction unmatched. Germline V gives CDR1 SGHRS, CDR2 YFSETQ. The CDR3 runs to 16 residues. CDR3 bases: TGCGCCAGCAACAACCCCGGGACAGGGCGCTACAATGAGCAGTTCTTC. Amino acid sequence: CASNNPGTGRYNEQFF.

This chain links TRBV18 with TRBJ1-1, with TRBD1 identical over 7 bases. This CDR3 comprises 15 residues. Germline V gene sequence: CDR1 KGHSH, CDR2 LQKENI. The V segment lost 5 bases and the J segment 1 base; nucleotides outside the gene matches: 7. The CDR3 sequence: CASSSKQGSNTEAFF. CDR3 bases: TGTGCCAGCTCATCAAAACAGGGGTCGAACACTGAAGCTTTCTTT.

The CDR3 sequence: CASSCDGPYEQYF. In nucleotides, the CDR3 is TGTGCCAGCAGTTGTGACGGTCCCTACGAGCAGTACTTC. The chain employs TRBV12-3 or TRBV12-4 and TRBJ2-4; D unresolved. The J call may be mistaken, given a closer DNA end match to TRBJ2-7. The CDR3 has 13 amino acids.

Points on this clonotype: The junction does not match germline at one end; this may be a read error. The chain recombines TRBV20-1 with TRBJ2-1, with 9 positions matching TRBD1. CDR1 is DFQATT and CDR2 is SNEGSKA in the germline V gene (reference sequence). The CDR3 consists of 13 residues. This CDR3 reads CSAPDRGTGELFF. CDR3 in DNA: TGCAGTGCCCCGGACAGGGGCACCGGGGAGCTGTTCTTC.

Many counts were recorded for this clonotype. J is TRBJ2-2 and V is TRBV2; TRBD1 matches at 8 bases. J lost 5 bases, V lost 7 bases, and 3 bases had no gene match. CDR3 length equals 13 residues. Germline-derived CDR1 and CDR2 are SNHLY and FYNNEI. This CDR3 reads CASKDRETGELFF. CDR3 nucleotide sequence: TGTGCCAGCAAGGACAGGGAGACCGGGGAGCTGTTTTTT.

This clonotype was detected only a few times. The rearrangement uses TRBV5-1 and TRBJ2-3, with 12 bases that match TRBD2. The V gene's germline CDR1 is SGHRS and CDR2 YFSETQ. CDR3 length: 16 amino acids. V was clipped by 5 bases and J by 3 bases; unmatched bases: 7. The CDR3 DNA reads TGCGCCAGCAGGAAGACTAGCGGGGGACCGACAGATACGCAGTATTTT. Translating it yields CASRKTSGGPTDTQYF.

This clonotype was counted between two and nine times. The CDR3 DNA reads as TGCAGTGCTAGAAGATCAGGGGGTAACGAAAAACTGTTTTTT. As protein: CSARRSGGNEKLFF. The rearrangement uses TRBV20-1 and TRBJ1-4, with 7 bases that match TRBD1. The length of the CDR3 is 14 residues. V was pared by 2 bases and J by 8 bases, with 8 bases of the junction left unmatched. Germline CDR1 reads DFQATT; CDR2 reads SNEGSKA (reference sequence).

The rearrangement links TRBV7-2 to TRBJ2-1; TRBD2 matches at 9 bases. The CDR3 consists of 17 residues. Trimming took 1 base from V and 4 from J; bases not matched to a gene: 8. Germline V gene sequence: CDR1 SGHTA, CDR2 FQGNSA. For the CDR3, the DNA is TGTGCCAGCAGCTTAGACGGTAGCGGGGGCCCTTACAATGAGCAGTTCTTC. Residues: CASSLDGSGGPYNEQFF.

The chain carries TRBV5-1 and TRBJ2-7, with a tentative D call TRBD2 (5 bases). Deletions cut 0 bases from V and 2 bases from J, with 12 bases between. There are 15 residues in the CDR3. Looked up from germline, CDR1 is SGHRS and CDR2 is YFSETQ. CDR3 amino acids: CASSLVGLGTYEQYF. As DNA, the CDR3 is TGCGCCAGCAGCTTGGTGGGCCTCGGGACCTACGAGCAGTACTTC.

This clonotype was detected only a few times. This chain connects TRBV7-2 to TRBJ2-7, with a weak D call TRBD2 (5 bases). V lost 10 bases and J 6 bases, leaving 7 bases between the germline ends. The germline gives CDR1 SGHTA, CDR2 FQGNSA. The CDR3 runs 9 residues. The CDR3 DNA reads TGTGCCAATACTAGCGAGCAGTACTTC. Translating it yields CANTSEQYF.

CDR3 in amino acids: CSARDYAGRVIGARNTGELFF. In DNA, the CDR3 is TGCAGTGCTAGAGATTATGCGGGCAGGGTGATCGGGGCGAGGAACACCGGGGAGCTGTTTTTT. The chain combines TRBV20-1 with TRBJ2-2, with D perhaps matching TRBD1 or TRBD2 (5 bases each). The CDR3 totals 21 residues. The germline CDR1 and CDR2 sequences are DFQATT and SNEGSKA (reference sequence). V was cut by 0 bases and J by 1 base, with 27 bases left in between.

V and J are TRBV12-3 or TRBV12-4 and TRBJ2-1; 8 bases match TRBD2. The CDR3 has 16 amino acids. Trimming took 3 bases from V and 4 from J; bases not matched to a gene: 8. DNA of the CDR3: TGTGCCAGCAGTTTTAGTCCGGGGGGGCAGTACAATGAGCAGTTCTTC. It translates to CASSFSPGGQYNEQFF.

This clonotype appeared once. V is TRBV2 and J is TRBJ1-5, with D possibly TRBD1 on 6 matching bases. The CDR3 sequence is 12 residues long. Per germline, CDR1 SNHLY and CDR2 FYNNEI. Trimming took off 8 bases at V and 9 bases at J, with 14 bases between the two ends. DNA for the CDR3: TGTGCCAGCGTACAGGGAGGAGGGCCCCAGCATTTT. It is translated as CASVQGGGPQHF.

The V call is TRBV30, the J call TRBJ2-7, with D perhaps matching TRBD1 (6 bases). The CDR3 is 14 residues long. Germline V gene lookup returns CDR1 GTSNPN and CDR2 SVGIG (reference sequence). V lost 3 bases and J 4 bases, leaving 16 bases between the germline ends. CDR3 DNA: TGTGCCTGGAGGCTACAGGGTAGTAGTTACGAGCAGTACTTC. Protein product: CAWRLQGSSYEQYF.

This chain links TRBV27 with TRBJ1-4; 9 nucleotides match TRBD1. J was trimmed by 5 bases and V by 8 bases; bases with no gene match: 6. The CDR3 contains 14 residues. Looked up from germline, CDR1 is MNHEY and CDR2 is SMNVEV (reference sequence). CDR3 residues: CASANTGGNEKLFF. CDR3 in DNA: TGTGCCAGCGCTAATACAGGGGGCAATGAAAAACTGTTTTTT.

Only a few counts were recorded for this clonotype. The chain carries TRBV9 and TRBJ2-5; 13 bases line up with TRBD2. V shed 0 bases and J 2 bases; nucleotides not matched to a gene: 7. Germline V gene sequence: CDR1 SGDLS, CDR2 YYNGEE. There are 18 residues in the CDR3. In DNA, the CDR3 is TGTGCCAGCAGCGTAGAACCCGAGACTAGCGGGGGGCAAGAGACCCAGTACTTC. Its translation is CASSVEPETSGGQETQYF.

With regard to this clonotype: The CDR3 carries no conserved terminal phenylalanine or tryptophan, so it likely arises from a read error. The V and J genes are TRBV12-3 or TRBV12-4 and TRBJ1-1, with D perhaps matching TRBD1 (5 bases). Between the trimmed V and J ends, which lost 5 bases and 0 bases, there was a span of 10 bases. The CDR3 runs 14 residues. The CDR3 sequence is CASSVGAVNTEAFS. CDR3 coding DNA: TGTGCCAGCAGTGTCGGGGCGGTGAACACTGAAGCTTTCTCT.

The chain joins TRBV5-1 to TRBJ2-4, with 10 positions matching TRBD1. The DNA end favors TRBJ2-7, so the J call may be wrong. From germline, CDR1 is SGHRS and CDR2 YFSETQ. The CDR3 is 16 residues long. Written as DNA, the CDR3 is TGCGCCAGCAGTCTACTACCGGGACAGGGGACACGCGAGCAGTACTTC. It specifies CASSLLPGQGTREQYF.